The 24 T cell receptor beta chains presented below share a single source sample, sequenced in a study of blood T cell repertoires in COVID-19. Generated by immunoSEQ multiplex PCR, the TCRdb table keeps only in-frame clones and is missing some. The table records some 48,000 clones, around 84% of them present only once. The sequencing sample was made of peripheral blood. Receptors originate from a human donor in a cohort sampled during active COVID-19.

V and J are TRBV5-5 and TRBJ1-1, with 7 bases identical to TRBD1. V gave up 1 base and J gave up 3 bases; unmatched junction bases: 6. The CDR3 sequence is 15 residues long. Per the germline V gene, CDR1 is SGHKS and CDR2 is YYEKEE (reference sequence). CDR3 in amino acids: CASSLSPTGDTEAFF. The CDR3, as DNA: TGTGCCAGCAGCTTGAGTCCTACAGGGGACACTGAAGCTTTCTTT.

The genes are TRBV18 and TRBJ2-5, with TRBD1 matching 9 bases. Germline V CDR1 and CDR2: KGHSH, LQKENI. V lost 3 bases to trimming and J lost 2 bases; unmatched junction nucleotides: 1. The CDR3 consists of 14 residues. As DNA, the CDR3 is TGTGCCAGCTCACCCGGGACAGGGCAAGAGACCCAGTACTTC. This codes for CASSPGTGQETQYF. The full variable domain, in which reference TRBV18 and TRBJ2-5 provide the parts outside the CDR3, is NAGVMQNPRHLVRRRGQEARLRCSPMKGHSHVYWYRQLPEEGLKFMVYLQKENIIDESGMPKERFSAEFPKEGPSILRIQQVVRGDSAAYFCASSPGTGQETQYFGPGTRLLVL.

The chain couples TRBV19 to TRBJ1-1; D might be TRBD1 (5 bases). V was cut by 3 bases and J by 0 bases, with 14 bases left in between. Germline loops: CDR1 LNHDA, CDR2 SQIVND (reference sequence). The CDR3 is made up of 16 amino acids. Here the CDR3 reads CASSIFGGTMNTEAFF. CDR3 in DNA: TGTGCCAGTAGTATCTTCGGGGGAACCATGAACACTGAAGCTTTCTTT.

The chain has TRBV19 and TRBJ2-7; D is possibly TRBD2 (6 bases). CDR3 length equals 12 residues. V was shortened by 4 bases and J by 5 bases, with 9 bases between the two germline ends. CDR1 and CDR2 from the germline V gene are LNHDA and SQIVND (reference sequence). CDR3 bases: TGTGCCAGTAGTAGAACTAGCCACGAGCAGTACTTC. It yields the protein CASSRTSHEQYF.

The chain joins TRBV5-4 to TRBJ2-1, with 12 bases lining up with TRBD2. Trimming at V came to 0 bases and at J to 1 base, leaving 5 bases not matched to a gene. Germline V lookup: CDR1 SGHNT, CDR2 YYREEE (reference sequence). The CDR3 is made up of 18 amino acids. The CDR3 reads CASSLDLAGGHSYNEQFF. DNA for the CDR3: TGTGCCAGCAGCTTGGATCTAGCGGGGGGGCATTCCTACAATGAGCAGTTCTTC.

The chain employs TRBV28 and TRBJ1-6; D is perhaps TRBD1 (5 bases). V was shortened by 3 bases and J by 5 bases, with 11 bases between the two germline ends. The CDR3 is 15 amino acids. The germline V gene has CDR1 MDHEN and CDR2 SYDVKM. CDR3 region: CASSFRGIDNSPLHF. The CDR3 nucleotides read TGTGCCAGCAGTTTTCGGGGGATAGATAATTCACCCCTCCACTTT.

This rearrangement joins TRBV7-8 to TRBJ1-3; a weak D match, TRBD1 (6 bases). V was clipped by 5 bases and J by 7 bases, with 12 bases between them. The CDR3 consists of 13 residues. Germline CDR1 SGHVS, CDR2 FQNEAQ. Here the CDR3 reads CASSVTQGNTIYF. CDR3 nucleotides: TGTGCCAGCAGCGTAACGCAGGGGAACACCATATATTTT. Variable domain in full (rest from reference TRBV7-8 and TRBJ1-3): GAGVSQSPRYKVAKRGQDVALRCDPISGHVSLFWYQQALGQGPEFLTYFQNEAQLDKSGLPSDRFFAERPEGSVSTLKIQRTQQEDSAVYLCASSVTQGNTIYFGEGSWLTVV.

The chain carries TRBV4-2 and TRBJ2-3; no firm D call. The CDR3 sequence is 15 residues long. Germline-derived CDR1 and CDR2 are LGHNA and YNFKEQ. Trimming removed 2 bases at V and 6 bases at J, with 15 bases between. CDR3 sequence: CASSQTRSRSDTQYF. The CDR3 nucleotides read TGTGCCAGCAGCCAAACCCGTAGCCGTTCTGATACGCAGTATTTT.

The chain couples TRBV6-1 to TRBJ2-2; D not certain. V was clipped by 1 base and J by 7 bases, with 7 bases between them. The length of the CDR3 is 13 residues. From germline, CDR1 is MNHNS and CDR2 SASEGT. CDR3 amino acids: CASSEGTLGELFF. As DNA, the CDR3 is TGTGCCAGCAGTGAAGGTACTCTCGGGGAGCTGTTTTTT.

This chain links TRBV29-1 with TRBJ1-1; weak D call: TRBD1 (6 bases). Germline lookup yields CDR1 SQVTM and CDR2 ANQGSEA. The CDR3 covers 12 residues. V was clipped by 7 bases and J by 3 bases, with 12 bases between them. The CDR3 is CSGGQGYTEAFF. The CDR3 DNA follows: TGCAGCGGGGGGCAGGGATACACTGAAGCTTTCTTT.

The chain carries TRBV2 and TRBJ1-2; no clear D. This CDR3 is 15 amino acids long. V lost 2 bases, J lost 0 bases, and 10 bases lay in between. Germline V lookup: CDR1 SNHLY, CDR2 FYNNEI. The DNA for the CDR3 is TGTGCCAGCAGTGAACCTGGCCAAGCTAACTATGGCTACACCTTC. Translation gives CASSEPGQANYGYTF.

This chain uses TRBV6-5 with TRBJ1-2, with 11 bases lining up with TRBD1. Germline CDR1 reads MNHEY; CDR2 reads SVGAGI. The CDR3 has 16 amino acids. The trim removed 2 bases at V and 5 bases at J, leaving 7 bases unmatched. The CDR3 DNA sequence: TGTGCCAGCAGTTACGCTTGGGACAGGGGGAGATATGGCTACACCTTC. Its translation: CASSYAWDRGRYGYTF.

The chain joins TRBV3-1 (or the pseudogene TRBV3-2) to TRBJ2-5; 11 bases are a match to TRBD2. The CDR3 extends over 16 amino acids. Germline CDR1 is LGHDT and CDR2 is YNNKEL (reference sequence). Unmatched junction bases numbered 10, after V lost 7 bases and J lost 3 bases. The CDR3, as DNA: TGTGCCAGCACAAGGTCACTAGCGGGGGTCAAAGAGACCCAGTACTTC. Encoded protein: CASTRSLAGVKETQYF.

V gene TRBV18 combines with J gene TRBJ1-3; D remains unclear. This CDR3 contains 14 residues. V dropped 3 bases and J dropped 8 bases, with 14 bases sitting between them. Germline V lookup: CDR1 KGHSH, CDR2 LQKENI. CDR3: CASSPGREVYTIYF. The CDR3 DNA reads TGTGCCAGCTCACCCGGACGGGAAGTTTACACCATATATTTT.

The genes are TRBV19 and TRBJ2-1; TRBD2 agrees at 7 bases. V lost 1 base to trimming and J lost 8 bases; unmatched junction nucleotides: 11. Germline values: CDR1 LNHDA, CDR2 SQIVND (reference sequence). This CDR3 comprises 16 residues. CDR3 region: CASSIGAGEGNYEQFF. In DNA, the CDR3 is TGTGCCAGTAGTATAGGCGCGGGGGAGGGTAACTATGAGCAGTTCTTC.

The CDR3 DNA reads as TGTGCCAGCAGCCAAGTCTCTAGCGGGGCTGTCAATGAGCAGTTCTTC. As protein: CASSQVSSGAVNEQFF. V and J are TRBV3-1 (or the pseudogene TRBV3-2) and TRBJ2-1; 9 nucleotides align to TRBD2. Germline V gives CDR1 LGHDT, CDR2 YNNKEL (reference sequence). The CDR3 is 16 amino acids. V dropped 1 base and J dropped 6; count of bases not matched to a gene: 7.

The chain has TRBV2 and TRBJ2-1; a possible D gene is TRBD1 (6 bases). Germline CDR1 and CDR2: SNHLY and FYNNEI. This CDR3 is built from 14 residues. With 6 bases removed from V and 0 bases from J, the gap between germline ends came to 9 bases. In DNA form, the CDR3 reads TGTGCCAGCAGCGGACAGAGCTCCTACAATGAGCAGTTCTTC. It is translated as CASSGQSSYNEQFF.

Here the CDR3 reads CASSQWTGRVTEAFF. The CDR3 nucleotides read TGTGCCAGCAGCCAATGGACAGGGAGAGTCACTGAAGCTTTCTTT. The chain recombines TRBV7-6 with TRBJ1-1, with 8 bases aligning to TRBD1. CDR3 length equals 15 residues. Unmatched junction bases numbered 9, after V lost 5 bases and J lost 4 bases. Germline V CDR1 and CDR2: SGHVS, FNYEAQ.

DNA for the CDR3: TGTGCCAGCAGCGTATTCTCAACGCCGGGGGGCACTGAAGCTTTCTTT. It yields the protein CASSVFSTPGGTEAFF. This chain uses TRBV9 with TRBJ1-1, with D perhaps matching TRBD1 (5 bases). CDR1 and CDR2 (germline): SGDLS, YYNGEE. The CDR3 length is 16 residues. Deletions cut 1 base from V and 4 bases from J, with 17 bases between.

The rearrangement joins TRBV7-9 to TRBJ2-2; tentatively, D is TRBD1 (6 bases). Germline loops: CDR1 SEHNR, CDR2 FQNEAQ (reference sequence). V shed 7 bases and J shed 2 bases, with 11 bases lying between them. The CDR3 runs 14 residues. The CDR3 region is CASKNRENTGELFF. CDR3 sequence (DNA): TGTGCCAGCAAAAACAGGGAAAACACCGGGGAGCTGTTTTTT.

This chain connects TRBV2 to TRBJ1-2, with TRBD1 identical over 7 bases. Trimming took 7 bases from V and 4 from J; bases not matched to a gene: 6. Germline CDR1 SNHLY, CDR2 FYNNEI. This CDR3 region has 13 residues. The CDR3, as DNA: TGTGCCAGCAAAACAGGGGTCTCCTATGGCTACACCTTC. Translating it yields CASKTGVSYGYTF.

The chain joins TRBV27 to TRBJ2-3; possible D gene TRBD2, 5 bases. The germline V gene encodes CDR1 MNHEY and CDR2 SMNVEV (reference sequence). Trimming removed 1 base from V and 4 bases from J, with 9 bases in between. This CDR3 spans 14 amino acids. The CDR3 DNA reads TGTGCCAGCAGTTTATTTCGGGGTTCAGATACGCAGTATTTT. It specifies CASSLFRGSDTQYF.

CDR3 bases: TGCGCCAGCAGCTTGACGGGCAGGGGGGTCACAGATACGCAGTATTTT. Translation: CASSLTGRGVTDTQYF. The chain employs TRBV5-1 and TRBJ2-3, with D possibly TRBD1 on 7 matching bases. The CDR3 sequence is 16 residues long. CDR1 and CDR2 (germline): SGHRS, YFSETQ. V lost 1 base and J lost 2, with 14 bases in between.

Only one count was recorded for this clone. The chain recombines TRBV7-3 with TRBJ2-7; TRBD2 matches at 7 bases. Per the germline V gene, CDR1 is SGHTA and CDR2 is FQGTGA. This CDR3 is 16 amino acids long. Trimming removed 0 bases from V and 0 bases from J; junction bases left unmatched: 5. CDR3 bases: TGTGCCAGCAGCTTAACTGGCGGGGGACTCTCCTACGAGCAGTACTTC. This translates into CASSLTGGGLSYEQYF.